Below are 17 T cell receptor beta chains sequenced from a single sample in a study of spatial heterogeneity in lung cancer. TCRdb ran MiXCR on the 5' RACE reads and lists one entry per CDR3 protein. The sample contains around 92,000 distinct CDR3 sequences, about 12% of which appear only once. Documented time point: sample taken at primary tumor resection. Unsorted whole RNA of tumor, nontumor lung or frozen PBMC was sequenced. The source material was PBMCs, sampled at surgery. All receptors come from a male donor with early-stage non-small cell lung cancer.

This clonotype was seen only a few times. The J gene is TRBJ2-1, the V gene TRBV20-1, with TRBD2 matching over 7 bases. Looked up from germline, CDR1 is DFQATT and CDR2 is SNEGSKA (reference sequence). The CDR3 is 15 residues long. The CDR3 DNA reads TGCAGCGCTGCTAGGTCTAGCGGAGGGTACAATGAGCAGTTCTTC. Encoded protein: CSAARSSGGYNEQFF.

In DNA, the CDR3 is TGCGCCAGCAGGACTAGCGGCCAAGAGACCCAGTACTTC. Its protein product is CASRTSGQETQYF. The chain links TRBV5-1 to TRBJ2-5; the match to TRBD2 covers 9 bases. Trimming took 5 bases from V and 1 from J; bases not matched to a gene: 0. The germline V gene encodes CDR1 SGHRS and CDR2 YFSETQ. The CDR3 extends over 13 amino acids.

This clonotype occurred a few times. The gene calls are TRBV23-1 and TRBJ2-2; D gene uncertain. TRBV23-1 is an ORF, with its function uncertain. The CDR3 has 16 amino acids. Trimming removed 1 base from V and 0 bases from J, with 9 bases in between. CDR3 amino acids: CASSQWVYTNTGELFF. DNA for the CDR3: TGCGCCAGCAGTCAATGGGTCTACACGAACACCGGGGAGCTGTTTTTT.

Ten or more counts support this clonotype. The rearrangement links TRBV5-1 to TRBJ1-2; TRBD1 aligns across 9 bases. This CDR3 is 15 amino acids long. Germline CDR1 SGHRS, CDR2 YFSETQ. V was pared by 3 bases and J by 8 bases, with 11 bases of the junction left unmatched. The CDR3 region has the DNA TGCGCCAGCAGCTCTTTTACAGGGGGCGCTGGAGGCTACACCTTC. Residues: CASSSFTGGAGGYTF. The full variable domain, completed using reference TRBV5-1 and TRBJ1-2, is KAGVTQTPRYLIKTRGQQVTLSCSPISGHRSVSWYQQTPGQGLQFLFEYFSETQRNKGNFPGRFSGRQFSNSRSEMNVSTLELGDSALYLCASSSFTGGAGGYTFGSGTRLTVV.

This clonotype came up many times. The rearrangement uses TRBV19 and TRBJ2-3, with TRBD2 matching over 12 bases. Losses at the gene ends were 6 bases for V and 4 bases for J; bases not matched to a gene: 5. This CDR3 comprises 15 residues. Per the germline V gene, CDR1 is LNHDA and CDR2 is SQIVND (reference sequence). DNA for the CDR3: TGTGCCAGTAGAGCTAGCGGGGGGGCCGCAGATACGCAGTATTTT. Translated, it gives CASRASGGAADTQYF. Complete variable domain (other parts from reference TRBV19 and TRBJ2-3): DGGITQSPKYLFRKEGQNVTLSCEQNLNHDAMYWYRQDPGQGLRLIYYSQIVNDFQKGDIAEGYSVSREKKESFPLTVTSAQKNPTAFYLCASRASGGAADTQYFGPGTRLTVL.

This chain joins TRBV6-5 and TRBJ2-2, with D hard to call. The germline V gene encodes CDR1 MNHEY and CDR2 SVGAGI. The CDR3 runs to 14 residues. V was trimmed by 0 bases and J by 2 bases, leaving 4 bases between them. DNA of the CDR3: TGTGCCAGCAGTTACTCAACCAACACCGGGGAGCTGTTTTTT. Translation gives CASSYSTNTGELFF.

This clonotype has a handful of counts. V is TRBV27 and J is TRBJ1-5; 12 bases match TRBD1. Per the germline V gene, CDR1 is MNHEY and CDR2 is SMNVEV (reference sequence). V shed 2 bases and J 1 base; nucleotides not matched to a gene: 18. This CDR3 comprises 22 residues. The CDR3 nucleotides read TGTGCCAGCAGTTTAAAGGGGGCTACTGGGGACAGGGGGCCGTTGAGCAATCAGCCCCAGCATTTT. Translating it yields CASSLKGATGDRGPLSNQPQHF.

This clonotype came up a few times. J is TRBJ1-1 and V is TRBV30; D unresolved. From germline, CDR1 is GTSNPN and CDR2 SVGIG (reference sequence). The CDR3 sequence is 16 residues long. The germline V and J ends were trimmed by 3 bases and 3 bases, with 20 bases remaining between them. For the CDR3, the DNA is TGTGCCTGGAGACCCCGTGTGAATCTAAGGGACACTGAAGCTTTCTTT. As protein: CAWRPRVNLRDTEAFF.

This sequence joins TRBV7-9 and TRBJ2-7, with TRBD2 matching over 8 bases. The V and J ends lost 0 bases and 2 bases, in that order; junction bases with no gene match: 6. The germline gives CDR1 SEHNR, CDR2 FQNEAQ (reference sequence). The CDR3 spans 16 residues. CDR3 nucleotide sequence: TGTGCCAGCAGCTTAGCGCTACTAGCGGCCCCCTACGAGCAGTACTTC. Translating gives CASSLALLAAPYEQYF.

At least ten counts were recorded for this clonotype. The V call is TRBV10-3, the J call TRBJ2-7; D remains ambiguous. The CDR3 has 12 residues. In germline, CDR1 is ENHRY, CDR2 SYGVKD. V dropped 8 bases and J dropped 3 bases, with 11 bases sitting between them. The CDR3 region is CAIGADYYEQYF. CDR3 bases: TGTGCCATCGGAGCAGATTACTACGAGCAGTACTTC.

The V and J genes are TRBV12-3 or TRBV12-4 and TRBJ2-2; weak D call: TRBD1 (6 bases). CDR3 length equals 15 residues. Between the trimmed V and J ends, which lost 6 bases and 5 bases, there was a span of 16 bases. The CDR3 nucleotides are TGTGCCAGCAGAACCCGGACAGTTATGACCGGGGAGCTGTTTTTT. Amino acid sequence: CASRTRTVMTGELFF.

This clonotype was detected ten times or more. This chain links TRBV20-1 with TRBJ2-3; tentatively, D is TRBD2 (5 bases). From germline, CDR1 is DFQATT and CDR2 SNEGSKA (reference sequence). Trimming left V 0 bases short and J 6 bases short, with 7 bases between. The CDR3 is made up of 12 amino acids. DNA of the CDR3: TGCAGTGCTAGAGAGCCGGGGGATACGCAGTATTTT. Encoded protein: CSAREPGDTQYF.

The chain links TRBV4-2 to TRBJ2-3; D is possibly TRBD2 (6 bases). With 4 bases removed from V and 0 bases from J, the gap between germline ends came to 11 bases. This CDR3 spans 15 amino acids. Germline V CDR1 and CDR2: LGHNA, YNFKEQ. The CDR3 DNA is TGTGCCAGCAGCCCCCAGCGGGCAAGCACAGATACGCAGTATTTT. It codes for CASSPQRASTDTQYF.

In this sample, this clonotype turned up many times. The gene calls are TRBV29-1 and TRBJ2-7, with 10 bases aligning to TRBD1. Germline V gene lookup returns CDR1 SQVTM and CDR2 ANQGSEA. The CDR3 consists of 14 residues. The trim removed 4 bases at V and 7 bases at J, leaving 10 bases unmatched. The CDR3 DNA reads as TGCAGCGTTGGTTTCCGGGACAGGGGAGGTGAGCAGTACTTC. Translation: CSVGFRDRGGEQYF.

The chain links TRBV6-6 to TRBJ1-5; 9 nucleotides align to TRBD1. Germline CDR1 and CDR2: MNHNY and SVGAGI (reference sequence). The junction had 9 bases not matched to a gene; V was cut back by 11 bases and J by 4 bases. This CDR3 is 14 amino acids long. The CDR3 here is CACTGQGRNQPQHF. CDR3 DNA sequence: TGTGCCTGCACGGGACAGGGAAGGAATCAGCCCCAGCATTTT.

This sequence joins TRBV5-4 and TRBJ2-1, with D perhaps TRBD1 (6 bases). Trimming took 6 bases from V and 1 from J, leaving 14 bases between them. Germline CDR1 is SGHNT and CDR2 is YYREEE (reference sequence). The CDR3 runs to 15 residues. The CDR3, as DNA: TGTGCCAGCAAATTAGAAGGGGGATCCTACAATGAGCAGTTCTTC. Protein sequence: CASKLEGGSYNEQFF.

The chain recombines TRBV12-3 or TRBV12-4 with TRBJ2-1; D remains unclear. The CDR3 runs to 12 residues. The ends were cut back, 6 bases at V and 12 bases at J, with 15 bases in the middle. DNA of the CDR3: TGTGCCAGCAGCTCCTTATCACGGGTGCAGTTCTTC. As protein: CASSSLSRVQFF.